The entry below describes one TCR beta chain. The antigen is undetermined. Per germline, CDR1 MGHRA and CDR2 YSYEKL. The V segment lost 2 bases and the J segment 2 bases; nucleotides outside the gene matches: 4. The length of the CDR3 is 15 residues. The data are from a study of CD8 T cells in ankylosing spondylitis. Study results and caveats: Reportedly, significant enrichment of disease-linked clones occurred in matched ankylosing spondylitis synovial fluid. A motif of 7 to 9 highly homologous TCR beta variants was seen as apparently characteristic of ankylosing spondylitis blood. Prior work had noted some motif variants in reactive arthritis blood and synovial fluid. Disease-linked clones were found to be CD8+ and relatively rare in peripheral blood.

Quantitative 5'-RACE with molecular barcodes produced the TCR beta libraries. TCRdb reprocessed the 5' RACE reads via MiXCR and lists one record per CDR3 protein. The table lists fewer than 250,000 distinct CDR3 sequences, approximately 16% of them singletons, with about two fifths in the top ten. The chain carries TRBV4-1 and TRBJ2-7; TRBD1 matches at 9 bases. The specimen was blood, either unsorted or a sorted T cell fraction (not recorded which). This TCR was recovered from a male donor with ankylosing spondylitis. The CDR3 protein is CASSQTRQGAYEQYF. The CDR3 bases are TGCGCCAGCAGCCAAACCAGACAGGGGGCCTACGAGCAGTACTTC.